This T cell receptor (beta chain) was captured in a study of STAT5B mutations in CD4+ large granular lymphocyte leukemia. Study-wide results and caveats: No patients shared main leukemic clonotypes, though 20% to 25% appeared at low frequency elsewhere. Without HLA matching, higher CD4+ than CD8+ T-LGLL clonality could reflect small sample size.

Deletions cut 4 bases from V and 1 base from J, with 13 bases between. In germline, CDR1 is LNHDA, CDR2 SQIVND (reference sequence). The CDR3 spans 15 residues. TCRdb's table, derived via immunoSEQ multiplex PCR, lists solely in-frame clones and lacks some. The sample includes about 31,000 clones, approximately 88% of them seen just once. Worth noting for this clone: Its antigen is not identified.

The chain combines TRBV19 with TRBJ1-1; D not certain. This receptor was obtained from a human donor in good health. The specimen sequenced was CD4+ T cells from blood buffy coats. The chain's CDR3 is CASSKALGSNTEAFF. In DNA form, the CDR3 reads TGTGCCAGTAGTAAGGCCCTCGGTTCGAACACTGAAGCTTTCTTT.